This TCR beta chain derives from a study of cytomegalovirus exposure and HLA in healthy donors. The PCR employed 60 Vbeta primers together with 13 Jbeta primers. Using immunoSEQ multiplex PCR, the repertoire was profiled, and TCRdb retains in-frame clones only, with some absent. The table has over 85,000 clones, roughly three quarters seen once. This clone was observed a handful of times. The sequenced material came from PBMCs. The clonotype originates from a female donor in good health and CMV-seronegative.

DNA of the CDR3: TGTGCCAGCAGCCTTACAGGGTCGAATCAGCCCCAGCATTTT. Its translation: CASSLTGSNQPQHF. This sequence joins TRBV21-1 and TRBJ1-5; no check of the table's D call, TRBD1, against the DNA was made. TRBV21-1 is recorded as a pseudogene. The CDR3 is 14 amino acids.